This T cell receptor (beta chain) was profiled in a study of blood T cell repertoires in COVID-19. Study as a whole: Researchers got acute and convalescent COVID-19 samples from the United States, Italy and Spain. PBMCs, B-cell-depleted T cells, or T cells provided the cDNA or gDNA that made up the material.

The germline V gene has CDR1 LGHDT and CDR2 YNNKEL (reference sequence). This CDR3 is built from 16 residues. V lost 3 bases to trimming and J lost 8 bases; unmatched junction nucleotides: 10. This clone was found once. In the authors' methods: Reference gene primer amplification in the assay estimated nucleated cell counts. Measured with immunoSEQ multiplex PCR; TCRdb has only the in-frame clones, and not every one. That table is the source of V, J and clone size, and D and trimming were worked out from the DNA. The sample has just under 65,000 clones, 83% seen once. The chain recombines TRBV3-1 (or the pseudogene TRBV3-2) with TRBJ1-4; 9 bases align to TRBD1. The sample taken for sequencing was peripheral blood. The receptor comes from a human donor in a cohort sampled during active COVID-19. The DNA of the CDR3 is TGTGCCAGCAGCCAGAGCGACAGGGGGTTTCGGGAAAAACTGTTTTTT. It codes for CASSQSDRGFREKLFF.